Described below is a single TCR beta chain sequence and its context. Its antigen is currently unknown. These data are taken from a study of cytomegalovirus exposure and HLA in healthy donors. The overall study: There were around 390 genotyped donors. Of these, roughly 82% fell in the genetic ancestry cluster associated with self-reported Caucasian donors. Overall study findings and caveats: When analyzed later, the rates of TCR association showed variation by HLA locus, with DRB1 the most and HLA-C the fewest. Follow-up analysis seemed to connect common viral pathogens with several of the most significant clusters identified.

PCR was performed using 60 Vbeta and 13 Jbeta primers. Clones were read by immunoSEQ multiplex PCR, and TCRdb kept only the in-frame ones, dropping some. The sample has some 180,000 clones, approximately 9.5% seen once. Losses at the gene ends were 6 bases for V and 10 bases for J; bases not matched to a gene: 7. From germline, CDR1 is MGHRA and CDR2 YSYEKL. The CDR3 spans 12 residues. The material sequenced was PBMCs. This chain joins TRBV4-1 and TRBJ1-1, with 8 nucleotides matching TRBD1. This clonotype originated in a woman aged 25-40 years in good health and CMV-seropositive. CDR3 nucleotides: TGCGCCAGCAGTTCTCGACAGGGGTTAGCTTTCTTT. Translating gives CASSSRQGLAFF.